One and the same sample provided the 7 T cell receptor beta chains below, sequenced in a study of control samples from healthy donors and cancer patients. The table came from immunoSEQ multiplex PCR; TCRdb's copy has only in-frame clones and leaves some out. The table lists about 160,000 clones, 90% to 95% of them singletons. Sequencing was performed on blood. Source of these receptors: a woman aged 40 to 55 in good health.

The chain has TRBV15 and TRBJ2-7; D gene ambiguous. The germline CDR1 and CDR2 sequences are LNHNV and YYDKDF (reference sequence). V lost 0 bases and J 1 base, leaving 13 bases between the germline ends. This CDR3 is 16 amino acids long. The chain's CDR3 is CATSRDYVDRSYEQYF. In nucleotides, the CDR3 is TGTGCCACCAGCAGAGATTACGTTGACCGATCCTACGAGCAGTACTTC.

This chain joins TRBV10-3 and TRBJ1-5, with a tentative D call TRBD1 (5 bases). The CDR3 length is 12 residues. V was clipped by 8 bases and J by 1 base, with 6 bases between them. CDR1 is ENHRY and CDR2 is SYGVKD in the germline V gene. The CDR3 DNA reads as TGTGCCATCGGGGACAGCAATCAGCCCCAGCATTTT. This codes for CAIGDSNQPQHF.

The chain couples TRBV30 to TRBJ1-1; TRBD1 is a possible D gene (5 bases). This CDR3 comprises 16 residues. Trimming removed 0 bases from V and 3 bases from J, with 17 bases in between. Germline CDR1 and CDR2: GTSNPN and SVGIG (reference sequence). CDR3 residues: CAWSVIGGVADTEAFF. DNA of the CDR3: TGTGCCTGGAGTGTAATTGGGGGGGTGGCGGACACTGAAGCTTTCTTT.

The count of this clone is one. J is TRBJ1-2 and V is TRBV6-5, with TRBD1 matching over 11 bases. Trimming cost V 0 bases and J 12 bases; bases outside gene matches: 9. Germline CDR1 reads MNHEY; CDR2 reads SVGAGI. The CDR3 is made up of 15 amino acids. This CDR3 is CASSYSRDRGIPNTF. CDR3 nucleotide sequence: TGTGCCAGCAGTTACTCGAGGGACAGGGGGATTCCAAACACCTTC.

The chain carries TRBV7-2 and TRBJ1-1; D perhaps matches TRBD1 (6 bases). V lost 4 bases and J 5 bases, leaving 14 bases between the germline ends. Germline V gives CDR1 SGHTA, CDR2 FQGNSA. This CDR3 is 14 amino acids long. The CDR3: CASSSTWGATEAFF. The DNA for the CDR3 is TGTGCCAGCAGCTCTACCTGGGGGGCGACTGAAGCTTTCTTT. Full variable domain (outside the CDR3, taken from reference TRBV7-2 and TRBJ1-1): GAGVSQSPSNKVTEKGKDVELRCDPISGHTALYWYRQSLGQGLEFLIYFQGNSAPDKSGLPSDRFSAERTGGSVSTLTIQRTQQEDSAVYLCASSSTWGATEAFFGQGTRLTVV.

The CDR3 protein is CASSASYRVVQETQYF. The CDR3 bases are TGTGCCAGTAGTGCCTCCTACAGGGTGGTCCAAGAGACCCAGTACTTC. The chain combines TRBV19 with TRBJ2-5; maybe TRBD1 (6 bases). This CDR3 contains 16 residues. V was shortened by 5 bases and J by 1 base, with 17 bases between the two germline ends. Germline V gives CDR1 LNHDA, CDR2 SQIVND (reference sequence).

This chain joins TRBV28 and TRBJ1-3; D unresolved. V lost 7 bases and J 0 bases, leaving 10 bases between the germline ends. There are 14 residues in the CDR3. CDR1 is MDHEN, CDR2 SYDVKM, per germline. CDR3 sequence: CASTDARSGNTIYF. CDR3 in DNA: TGTGCCAGCACTGACGCCCGCTCTGGAAACACCATATATTTT.